Each of the 20 T cell receptor beta chains below was sequenced from the same sample in a study of CD8+ T cells in alopecia areata. Investigators isolated RNA and reverse transcribed it into cDNA to act as the sequencing template. Profiling relied on immunoSEQ multiplex PCR, and the TCRdb table lists in-frame clones only, not all of them. The table shows over 150,000 clones, with approximately 57% occurring only once. Treatment reported: oral pan-JAK inhibitor, 5-10 mg twice daily. The starting material was CD4+ T cells sorted from blood, obtained at week 24, from a patient treated with tofacitinib. The receptors stem from a human donor with alopecia areata.

V and J are TRBV15 and TRBJ1-5; maybe TRBD1 (5 bases). V was cut by 1 base and J by 2 bases, with 6 bases left in between. From germline, CDR1 is LNHNV and CDR2 YYDKDF (reference sequence). CDR3 length: 14 amino acids. This CDR3 is CATSRGGGNQPQHF. The CDR3 coding sequence is TGTGCCACCAGCAGAGGAGGGGGCAATCAGCCCCAGCATTTT.

J is TRBJ1-6 and V is TRBV5-1; no definite D call. The V gene's germline CDR1 is SGHRS and CDR2 YFSETQ. V was trimmed by 0 bases and J by 7 bases, leaving 11 bases between them. The CDR3 totals 15 residues. The CDR3 sequence: CASSLVSDKNSPLHF. The CDR3 DNA sequence: TGCGCCAGCAGCTTGGTATCCGACAAGAATTCACCCCTCCACTTT.

This chain joins TRBV30 and TRBJ1-5; D is uncertain. V was shortened by 3 bases and J by 4 bases, with 7 bases between the two germline ends. CDR1 and CDR2 from the germline V gene are GTSNPN and SVGIG (reference sequence). The CDR3 covers 12 residues. CDR3 residues: CAWSNTNQPQHF. CDR3 nucleotide sequence: TGTGCCTGGAGCAATACGAATCAGCCCCAGCATTTT.

This clone has more than one count but fewer than ten. This chain joins TRBV18 and TRBJ2-7; tentatively, D is TRBD1 or TRBD2 (6 bases each). V was cut by 5 bases and J by 4 bases, with 12 bases left in between. Germline V lookup: CDR1 KGHSH, CDR2 LQKENI. This CDR3 has 13 amino acids. CDR3 loop: CASSGGPQYEQYF. The CDR3, as DNA: TGTGCCAGCTCAGGGGGGCCTCAATACGAGCAGTACTTC.

This clone was counted a few times. The V gene is TRBV19, the J gene TRBJ2-5; D not certain. Trimming removed 1 base at V and 3 bases at J, with 6 bases between. Germline V gives CDR1 LNHDA, CDR2 SQIVND (reference sequence). This CDR3 spans 13 amino acids. CDR3 nucleotide sequence: TGTGCCAGTAGTATAGGGGCAAAAGAGACCCAGTACTTC. Its protein is CASSIGAKETQYF.

This rearrangement joins TRBV29-1 to TRBJ2-5; D is unclear. The CDR3 is 13 amino acids. Germline V gene lookup returns CDR1 SQVTM and CDR2 ANQGSEA. V was pared by 4 bases and J by 0 bases, with 9 bases between. CDR3 sequence: CSVGRKNQETQYF. CDR3 in DNA: TGCAGCGTTGGTCGGAAAAACCAAGAGACCCAGTACTTC. The variable domain in full, with the rest retrieved from reference TRBV29-1 and TRBJ2-5, is SAVISQKPSRDICQRGTSLTIQCQVDSQVTMMFWYRQQPGQSLTLIATANQGSEATYESGFVIDKFPISRPNLTFSTLTVSNMSPEDSSIYLCSVGRKNQETQYFGPGTRLLVL.

CDR3 DNA sequence: TGTGCCTGGAGTGAGGACATCAGGTTCTATGGCTACACCTTC. Translation: CAWSEDIRFYGYTF. The gene calls are TRBV30 and TRBJ1-2; perhaps TRBD1 as D (5 bases). Germline CDR1 reads GTSNPN; CDR2 reads SVGIG (reference sequence). V shed 1 base and J shed 4 bases, with 13 bases lying between them. The CDR3 runs 14 residues.

The table lists this clone with a few counts. The chain is built from TRBV27 and TRBJ2-4, with D uncertain. The CDR3 sequence is 13 residues long. Germline-derived CDR1 and CDR2 are MNHEY and SMNVEV (reference sequence). The germline V and J ends were trimmed by 3 bases and 3 bases, with 6 bases remaining between them. In DNA form, the CDR3 reads TGTGCCAGCAGTTTGAAGGGCAAAAACATTCAGTACTTC. This gives the protein CASSLKGKNIQYF.

This clone has just one count. The chain has TRBV2 and TRBJ1-2, with 7 nucleotides matching TRBD1. V gave up 4 bases and J gave up 2 bases; unmatched junction bases: 1. The CDR3 consists of 13 residues. Germline V CDR1 and CDR2: SNHLY, FYNNEI. The CDR3 nucleotides read TGTGCCAGCAGTGTACAGGGGAACTATGGCTACACCTTC. This gives the protein CASSVQGNYGYTF.

The chain carries TRBV30 and TRBJ2-3; D is unclear. The germline gives CDR1 GTSNPN, CDR2 SVGIG (reference sequence). The CDR3 sequence is 12 residues long. V lost 4 bases to trimming and J lost 3 bases, with 8 bases between them. CDR3 amino acids: CAWKPETDTQYF. The DNA for the CDR3 is TGTGCCTGGAAGCCGGAGACAGATACGCAGTATTTT.

The rearrangement links TRBV2 to TRBJ2-4; unclear D gene. The V end lost 2 bases, the J end lost 8 bases, and 13 bases lay between the germline ends. The germline V gene encodes CDR1 SNHLY and CDR2 FYNNEI. This CDR3 region has 14 residues. CDR3 sequence: CASSESPGADIQYF. The CDR3, as DNA: TGTGCCAGCAGTGAAAGCCCGGGCGCTGACATTCAGTACTTC.

The chain has TRBV29-1 and TRBJ2-3, with D possibly matching TRBD2 (6 bases). This CDR3 comprises 12 residues. Germline CDR1 reads SQVTM; CDR2 reads ANQGSEA. V was trimmed by 4 bases and J by 8 bases, leaving 13 bases between them. CDR3: CSVAAPGSTQYF. In nucleotides, the CDR3 is TGCAGCGTTGCAGCCCCCGGGAGTACGCAGTATTTT.

The V call is TRBV5-1, the J call TRBJ2-3, with D uncertain. The germline V gene encodes CDR1 SGHRS and CDR2 YFSETQ. Deletions cut 2 bases from V and 3 bases from J, with 13 bases between. The length of the CDR3 is 15 residues. CDR3 in DNA: TGCGCCAGCAGCTTAACAGAGAGACCTACAGATACGCAGTATTTT. It translates to CASSLTERPTDTQYF.

This clone was detected only once. V gene TRBV4-1 combines with J gene TRBJ1-4, with D perhaps matching TRBD1 (5 bases). There are 15 residues in the CDR3. Germline assignment: CDR1 MGHRA and CDR2 YSYEKL. The ends were cut back, 0 bases at V and 9 bases at J, with 14 bases in the middle. The chain's CDR3 is CASSQDRLGEKKLFF. The CDR3, as DNA: TGCGCCAGCAGCCAAGATAGATTGGGGGAAAAAAAACTGTTTTTT.

The chain carries TRBV9 and TRBJ2-3, with D maybe TRBD2 (5 bases). There are 14 residues in the CDR3. V was pared by 6 bases and J by 0 bases, with 11 bases between. Germline V gives CDR1 SGDLS, CDR2 YYNGEE. This CDR3 is CASNPGWSTDTQYF. As DNA, the CDR3 is TGTGCCAGCAACCCGGGGTGGAGCACAGATACGCAGTATTTT.

The rearrangement links TRBV27 to TRBJ1-6, with 11 positions matching TRBD1. This CDR3 has 16 residues. CDR1 MNHEY and CDR2 SMNVEV come from the germline V gene (reference sequence). The V gene end was trimmed by 4 bases and the J gene end by 9 bases; junction bases not matched to a gene: 8. Written as DNA, the CDR3 is TGTGCCAGCAGTTCGGCGGACAGGGGGCGCTTTTCACCCCTCCACTTT. The encoded protein is CASSSADRGRFSPLHF.

This chain links TRBV29-1 with TRBJ1-1; TRBD1 aligns across 7 bases. This CDR3 comprises 12 residues. The germline gives CDR1 SQVTM, CDR2 ANQGSEA. The J segment lost 2 bases and the V segment lost 7 bases, leaving 4 bases of the junction unmatched. CDR3 nucleotides: TGCAGCGGAGACAGGGTTAACACTGAAGCTTTCTTT. This translates into CSGDRVNTEAFF.

This chain joins TRBV5-1 and TRBJ1-2; no clear D gene. The CDR3 has 14 amino acids. Looked up from germline, CDR1 is SGHRS and CDR2 is YFSETQ. V shed 4 bases and J shed 8 bases, with 18 bases lying between them. The CDR3 sequence: CASSSTRSFIGYTF. In DNA form, the CDR3 reads TGCGCCAGCAGCAGTACCCGCAGTTTTATCGGCTACACCTTC.

This chain connects TRBV6-1 to TRBJ1-6, with TRBD1 as a possible D gene (5 bases). V lost 3 bases to trimming and J lost 11 bases, with 20 bases between them. CDR3 length: 16 amino acids. Germline assignment: CDR1 MNHNS and CDR2 SASEGT. The CDR3 here is CASSEVGALSDPPLHF. The CDR3 nucleotides read TGTGCCAGCAGTGAGGTAGGGGCCTTAAGCGACCCACCCCTCCACTTT.

The chain couples TRBV4-2 to TRBJ1-5; no definite D call. CDR3 size: 14 residues. Germline V gene lookup returns CDR1 LGHNA and CDR2 YNFKEQ. V lost 3 bases to trimming and J lost 5 bases, with 11 bases between them. The CDR3 region is CASSQGSAHQPQHF. For the CDR3, the DNA is TGTGCCAGCAGCCAGGGCAGTGCCCATCAGCCCCAGCATTTT.